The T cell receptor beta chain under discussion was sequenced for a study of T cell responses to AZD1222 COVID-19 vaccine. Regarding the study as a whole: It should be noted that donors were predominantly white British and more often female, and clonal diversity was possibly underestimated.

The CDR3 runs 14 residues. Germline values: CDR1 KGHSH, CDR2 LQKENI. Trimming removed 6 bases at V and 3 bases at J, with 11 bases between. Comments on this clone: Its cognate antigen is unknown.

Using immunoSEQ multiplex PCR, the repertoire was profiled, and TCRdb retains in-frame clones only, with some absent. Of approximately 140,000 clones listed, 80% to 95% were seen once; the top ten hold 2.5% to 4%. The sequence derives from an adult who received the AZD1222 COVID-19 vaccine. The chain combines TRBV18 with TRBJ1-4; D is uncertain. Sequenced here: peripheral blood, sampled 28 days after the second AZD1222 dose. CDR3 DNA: TGTGCCAGCTCTCCGGGGAGGCCTAATGAAAAACTGTTTTTT. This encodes CASSPGRPNEKLFF.